The clone carrying this T cell receptor beta chain was counted only a few times. Its antigen is currently unknown. No patient had received any treatment before thyroid surgery. These data belong to a study of metastatic and nonmetastatic thyroid tumors. Study at large: Malignant and benign thyroid patients had repertoires compared in peripheral blood and tumor or nodule tissue. Findings of the study overall: When malignant thyroid tumors were compared with benign nodules, TCR beta diversity was reportedly significantly higher in the malignant tumors. This held in both blood and tumor samples.

TCRdb re-called the PCR reads via MiXCR. The sample yields roughly 28,000 clones, roughly 17% seen once. The source of this sequence is a female donor with papillary thyroid cancer or a benign thyroid nodule (not recorded which). Some clones in this sample may be carry-over from other donors' samples. The sample comprised blood.

The CDR3 nucleotides are TGTGCCAGCAGTGAATCGGCCGACAGCGGATATGGCTACACCTTC. This codes for CASSESADSGYGYTF. V usage is TRBV2 and J usage is TRBJ1-2; TRBD1 is a possible D gene (5 bases). The CDR3 is 15 residues long. Looked up from germline, CDR1 is SNHLY and CDR2 is FYNNEI. Trimming cost V 2 bases and J 5 bases, with 15 bases left between them.